The source of this TCR beta chain is a study of cytomegalovirus exposure and HLA in healthy donors. Study as a whole: HLA-typed donors contributed some 85 million unique TCRs, which were held in an early data release. Study findings and constraints: The authors judged a highly shared variant cluster likely a sequencing artifact. The study flagged around 150 TCR beta chains as cytomegalovirus-associated.

This CDR3 spans 19 amino acids. J lost 1 base, V lost 5 bases, and 15 bases had no gene match. Germline V lookup: CDR1 MNHGY, CDR2 SVAAGI. Vbeta (60) and Jbeta (13) primers were used in the PCR. In the original workflow: Approximately 12 million of about 88 million unique TCR beta chains were shared, per a later count. Profiled with immunoSEQ multiplex PCR; TCRdb holds only in-frame clones, not every one. That table gives V, J and clone size, and the DNA gave D and trimming. Seen in this sample are nearly 200,000 clones; the ten most common clones hold 0.7% to 0.8%. Notes on this clone: The antigen is unknown.

The V call is TRBV6-9, the J call TRBJ2-2; 8 nucleotides align to TRBD2. The source of this sequence is a boy between 10 and 17 years old in good health and CMV-seronegative. The sequenced sample consisted of PBMCs. The DNA of the CDR3 is TGTGCCAGCAGTCCTTCGGGGTCGGGGGGGGTATTGAACACCGGGGAGCTGTTTTTT. This codes for CASSPSGSGGVLNTGELFF.